This TCR beta chain was recorded in a study of vaccination effects on CD4 cells after COVID-19. Study results and caveats: Within healthy vaccinees, only 1 of 255 vaccine-induced clones displayed cross-reactivity with common cold coronaviruses.

The V end was cut by 0 bases, the J end by 9 bases, with 3 bases between. CDR3 length: 12 amino acids. Per germline, CDR1 MGHRA and CDR2 YSYEKL. The culture ran for about 10 days, and then CD4+ T cells were isolated. Regarding this clone: Its antigen remains unknown.

Profiling relied on immunoSEQ multiplex PCR, and the TCRdb table lists in-frame clones only, not all of them. The sample shows more than 30,000 clones, about 73% of them seen only once. This material consisted of CD4+ T cells from PBMCs cultured without peptide, taken before COVID-19 vaccination. This chain joins TRBV4-1 and TRBJ1-6; no definite D call. The TCR sequence derives from a human donor who received a COVID-19 vaccine. The CDR3 region has the DNA TGCGCCAGCAGCCAAGAAAGTTCACCCCTCCACTTT. Its translation is CASSQESSPLHF.